The text below deals with one TCR beta chain. Clones were read by immunoSEQ multiplex PCR, and TCRdb kept only the in-frame ones, dropping some. This sample has about 820,000 clones, with 90% to 95% found just once. The data derive from a study of shared clonotypes between healthy human individuals. In germline, CDR1 is MNHEY, CDR2 SVGAGI. This CDR3 is built from 14 residues. Trimming took 5 bases from V and 0 from J, leaving 10 bases between them. Naive CD8 cells lacked CD45RO, underwent positive selection for CCR7 and left out terminally differentiated effector memory CD45RA+ cells. This clonotype originated in a man in his thirties or forties in good health. The source material was naive CD8+ T cells sorted from blood. The genes are TRBV6-5 and TRBJ1-2; D is possibly TRBD1 (5 bases). This CDR3 is CASSPTAANYGYTF. The CDR3, as DNA: TGTGCCAGCAGTCCGACAGCAGCTAACTATGGCTACACCTTC.